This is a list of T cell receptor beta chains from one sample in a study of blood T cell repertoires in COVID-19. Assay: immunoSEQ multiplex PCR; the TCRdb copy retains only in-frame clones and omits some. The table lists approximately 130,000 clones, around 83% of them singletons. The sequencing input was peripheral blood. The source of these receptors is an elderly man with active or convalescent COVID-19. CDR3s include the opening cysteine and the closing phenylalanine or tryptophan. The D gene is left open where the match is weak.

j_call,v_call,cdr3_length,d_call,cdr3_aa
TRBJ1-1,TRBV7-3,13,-,CASSSQGSTEAFF
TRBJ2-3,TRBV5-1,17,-,CASSLFGNSEGTDTQYF
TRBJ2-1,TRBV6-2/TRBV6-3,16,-,CASSYSLGTKVNEQFF
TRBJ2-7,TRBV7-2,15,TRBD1,CASSQGQGGTYEQYF
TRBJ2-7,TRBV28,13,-,CASTTESSYEQYF
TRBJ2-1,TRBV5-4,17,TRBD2,CASTKTSGVSSYNEQFF
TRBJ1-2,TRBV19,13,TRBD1,CASSVQGVQGYTF
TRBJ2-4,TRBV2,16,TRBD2,CASSEIAGGPRNIQYF
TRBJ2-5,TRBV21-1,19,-,CASSDRPGLAGGTQETQYF
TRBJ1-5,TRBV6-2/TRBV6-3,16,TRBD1,CASSYTPGQGEQPQHF
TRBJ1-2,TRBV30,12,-,CAWSWQAYGYTF